This entry lists 3 T cell receptor beta chains sequenced from one sample in a study of blood T cell repertoires in COVID-19. Some clones are missing from TCRdb's copy, which holds only in-frame ones; the method was immunoSEQ multiplex PCR. This repertoire shows roughly 300,000 clones, about 90% found once; its top ten account for over 4%. The sample taken for sequencing was PBMCs or T cells enriched from blood (not recorded which). The source is a woman between 25 and 40 years old who had recovered from COVID-19.

The chain employs TRBV5-1 and TRBJ1-2; D is unresolved. V was trimmed by 0 bases and J by 0 bases, leaving 18 bases between them. Germline V gives CDR1 SGHRS, CDR2 YFSETQ. The CDR3 extends over 18 amino acids. CDR3 coding DNA: TGCGCCAGCAGCTTGGATAGGCGGACTGATAACTCTAACTATGGCTACACCTTC. Translation: CASSLDRRTDNSNYGYTF.

The CDR3 nucleotides read TGTGCCAGCAGCCAGGGGGCTATTAATGGCTACACCTTC. Protein: CASSQGAINGYTF. The chain links TRBV5-4 to TRBJ1-2; 8 bases line up with TRBD1. The CDR3 runs 13 residues. Looked up from germline, CDR1 is SGHNT and CDR2 is YYREEE (reference sequence). Trimming removed 4 bases from V and 6 bases from J; junction bases left unmatched: 5. The full variable domain, rest sourced from reference TRBV5-4 and TRBJ1-2, is ETGVTQSPTHLIKTRGQQVTLRCSSQSGHNTVSWYQQALGQGPQFIFQYYREEENGRGNFPPRFSGLQFPNYSSELNVNALELDDSALYLCASSQGAINGYTFGSGTRLTVV.

The chain joins TRBV18 to TRBJ1-1; 9 nucleotides match TRBD1. V was pared by 4 bases and J by 0 bases, with 21 bases of the junction left unmatched. The CDR3 covers 21 residues. The germline gives CDR1 KGHSH, CDR2 LQKENI. CDR3 coding DNA: TGTGCCAGCTCACAATTGGCCTCCCTTCCGGGACAGGGCCTATTGAACACTGAAGCTTTCTTT. It yields the protein CASSQLASLPGQGLLNTEAFF.